These 26 T cell receptor beta chains originate from one sample sequenced in a study of blood T cell repertoires in COVID-19. Some clones are missing from TCRdb's copy, which holds only in-frame ones; the method was immunoSEQ multiplex PCR. The profile shows 110,000 to 150,000 clones, around 79% of them singletons. The sequenced sample consisted of peripheral blood. The receptors here all came from a woman in her 70s with COVID-19, enrolled during active disease.

This clone was recorded only once. The rearrangement links TRBV18 to TRBJ2-7; possibly TRBD1 for D (7 bases). The germline gives CDR1 KGHSH, CDR2 LQKENI. V lost 1 base and J lost 3, with 13 bases in between. The CDR3 length is 15 residues. CDR3 sequence reads: CASSPRQGGLYEQYF. The CDR3 DNA sequence: TGTGCCAGCTCACCACGGCAGGGGGGTCTCTACGAGCAGTACTTC.

V gene TRBV5-1 combines with J gene TRBJ1-1; 7 nucleotides match TRBD1. The CDR3 consists of 14 residues. Per germline, CDR1 SGHRS and CDR2 YFSETQ. The trim removed 4 bases at V and 7 bases at J, leaving 10 bases unmatched. CDR3 sequence reads: CASSRTGDVNEAFF. The CDR3 DNA is TGCGCCAGCAGCCGGACAGGAGATGTAAATGAAGCTTTCTTT.

This clone was detected only once. The V gene is TRBV6-5, the J gene TRBJ2-7; maybe TRBD1 (6 bases). The CDR3 has 15 amino acids. Trimming stripped 8 bases from V and 0 bases from J, with 17 bases between. Germline V gene sequence: CDR1 MNHEY, CDR2 SVGAGI. The CDR3 sequence is CASGKTGLSSYEQYF. The CDR3 region has the DNA TGTGCCAGCGGCAAAACAGGGCTTAGCTCCTACGAGCAGTACTTC.

The V and J genes are TRBV7-9 and TRBJ2-6; 7 bases align to TRBD2. Germline trimming cut 5 bases from V and 1 base from J; bases unmatched to any gene: 14. This CDR3 is 19 amino acids long. Germline loops: CDR1 SEHNR, CDR2 FQNEAQ (reference sequence). DNA for the CDR3: TGTGCCAGCAGCCCCCCCTTCGGGGGGTCTGTATCTGGGGCCAACGTCCTGACTTTC. Translated, it gives CASSPPFGGSVSGANVLTF.

The chain employs TRBV3-1 (or the pseudogene TRBV3-2) and TRBJ1-5, with unresolved D. V lost 4 bases to trimming and J lost 3 bases, with 10 bases between them. The CDR3 consists of 14 residues. Germline loops: CDR1 LGHDT, CDR2 YNNKEL (reference sequence). CDR3 amino acids: CASSPPGVNQPQHF. The CDR3 coding sequence is TGTGCCAGCAGCCCCCCCGGGGTCAATCAGCCCCAGCATTTT.

V usage is TRBV28 and J usage is TRBJ2-7; D possibly corresponds to TRBD1 (6 bases). CDR3 size: 13 residues. Germline assignment: CDR1 MDHEN and CDR2 SYDVKM. V lost 5 bases, J lost 3 bases, and 11 bases lay in between. The CDR3 reads CASSMDRYYEQYF. CDR3 bases: TGTGCCAGCAGTATGGACAGATACTACGAGCAGTACTTC.

V is TRBV7-2 and J is TRBJ1-5; unclear D gene. The germline V gene encodes CDR1 SGHTA and CDR2 FQGNSA. V lost 5 bases, J lost 3 bases, and 14 bases lay in between. CDR3 size: 15 residues. DNA for the CDR3: TGTGCCAGCAGCCTCAGCGGTGGTCCCAATCAGCCCCAGCATTTT. Translation: CASSLSGGPNQPQHF.

This clone was observed a single time. The chain employs TRBV3-1 (or the pseudogene TRBV3-2) and TRBJ1-2; 8 bases fit TRBD1. This CDR3 has 16 amino acids. The trim removed 4 bases at V and 8 bases at J, leaving 15 bases unmatched. Germline V gene lookup returns CDR1 LGHDT and CDR2 YNNKEL (reference sequence). CDR3 coding DNA: TGTGCCAGCAGCCCGGTGGATGGGGACAGGTTAAACGGCTACACCTTC. It encodes CASSPVDGDRLNGYTF.

The CDR3 region is CASSIHQGGMEAFF. The CDR3 bases are TGTGCCAGTAGTATCCACCAAGGGGGAATGGAAGCTTTCTTT. V gene TRBV19 combines with J gene TRBJ1-1, with a weak D call TRBD1 (6 bases). The germline gives CDR1 LNHDA, CDR2 SQIVND (reference sequence). Trimming took 3 bases from V and 8 from J, leaving 16 bases between them. The CDR3 extends over 14 amino acids.

The chain uses TRBV7-3 and TRBJ2-5; D is ambiguous. The germline gives CDR1 SGHTA, CDR2 FQGTGA. The V end was cut by 8 bases, the J end by 1 base, with 8 bases between. The CDR3 loop spans 12 amino acids. CDR3 coding DNA: TGTGCCAGCTCCGGCGGCCAAGAGACCCAGTACTTC. Amino acid sequence: CASSGGQETQYF.

The rearrangement links TRBV4-1 to TRBJ2-1; the match to TRBD2 covers 10 bases. After removal of 4 bases from V and 6 bases from J, the junction contained 12 bases not matched to a gene. Looked up from germline, CDR1 is MGHRA and CDR2 is YSYEKL. The CDR3 runs to 17 residues. CDR3 sequence reads: CASSRGGLAILGNEQFF. In DNA, the CDR3 is TGCGCCAGCAGCCGGGGGGGACTAGCGATCTTGGGCAATGAGCAGTTCTTC.

This clone turned up a few times. The CDR3 loop is CSARWGRGSADTQYF. CDR3 in DNA: TGCAGCGCCCGTTGGGGCAGGGGCTCGGCAGATACGCAGTATTTT. The rearrangement joins TRBV29-1 to TRBJ2-3; D perhaps matches TRBD1 (6 bases). Deletions cut 7 bases from V and 4 bases from J, with 21 bases between. Looked up from germline, CDR1 is SQVTM and CDR2 is ANQGSEA. The CDR3 length is 15 residues.

J is TRBJ1-1 and V is TRBV5-4, with TRBD1 matching 7 bases. Germline CDR1 is SGHNT and CDR2 is YYREEE (reference sequence). The CDR3 sequence is 15 residues long. Trimming cost V 4 bases and J 5 bases; bases outside gene matches: 11. The CDR3 here is CASSPGTAQGTEAFF. The CDR3 DNA reads TGTGCCAGCAGCCCGGGGACAGCTCAGGGGACTGAAGCTTTCTTT.

This chain uses TRBV28 with TRBJ1-4; D unclear. Germline CDR1 and CDR2: MDHEN and SYDVKM. The CDR3 runs to 14 residues. V was clipped by 5 bases and J by 7 bases, with 14 bases between them. The DNA for the CDR3 is TGTGCCAGCAGTCTCCGGGAGGATGGTGAAAAACTGTTTTTT. Residues: CASSLREDGEKLFF.

V gene TRBV6-1 combines with J gene TRBJ2-1; possible D gene TRBD1, 5 bases. The CDR3 has 18 residues. Germline lookup yields CDR1 MNHNS and CDR2 SASEGT. Trimming removed 3 bases at V and 2 bases at J, with 20 bases between. CDR3 residues: CASSEFTPTASTYNEQFF. CDR3 coding DNA: TGTGCCAGCAGTGAGTTCACGCCGACAGCCTCTACCTACAATGAGCAGTTCTTC.

The chain links TRBV12-3 or TRBV12-4 to TRBJ1-2; unclear D gene. V lost 2 bases, J lost 9 bases, and 13 bases lay in between. The CDR3 is made up of 13 amino acids. CDR3 region: CASSLRESNRYTF. The CDR3 nucleotides read TGTGCCAGCAGTTTACGGGAGTCTAATCGCTACACCTTC.

This rearrangement joins TRBV5-1 to TRBJ1-1, with 9 bases lining up with TRBD1. The germline CDR1 and CDR2 sequences are SGHRS and YFSETQ. The CDR3 runs 17 residues. The junction had 8 bases not matched to a gene; V was cut back by 0 bases and J by 2 bases. Here the CDR3 DNA reads TGCGCCAGCAGCTTGGCGGGGACAGGGAGAGGAAACACTGAAGCTTTCTTT. Translation: CASSLAGTGRGNTEAFF.

The chain joins TRBV2 to TRBJ1-1, with D maybe TRBD1 (5 bases). V gave up 3 bases and J gave up 7 bases, with 9 bases separating them. The CDR3 length is 12 residues. From germline, CDR1 is SNHLY and CDR2 FYNNEI. The CDR3 DNA sequence: TGTGCCAGCAGTGAGTGGAGGGGTGAAGCTTTCTTT. Encoded protein: CASSEWRGEAFF.

V usage is TRBV6-5 and J usage is TRBJ1-2; D is unresolved. The CDR3 is 13 amino acids. V was cut by 6 bases and J by 5 bases, with 13 bases left in between. CDR1 MNHEY and CDR2 SVGAGI come from the germline V gene. CDR3 residues: CASRKTGSYGYTF. The CDR3 DNA reads TGTGCCAGCAGGAAAACGGGGTCGTATGGCTACACCTTC.

The chain carries TRBV28 and TRBJ1-1; TRBD1 matches 7 bases. This CDR3 comprises 15 residues. V lost 8 bases and J lost 3; bases outside the gene matches: 12. The germline gives CDR1 MDHEN, CDR2 SYDVKM. The DNA for the CDR3 is TGTGCCAGCCTCTCCCAGGCAGGGGGGTACACTGAAGCTTTCTTT. Translating it yields CASLSQAGGYTEAFF.

The chain uses TRBV5-1 and TRBJ1-3; D might be TRBD1 (5 bases). V lost 0 bases and J 2 bases, leaving 15 bases between the germline ends. The CDR3 runs 17 residues. Per germline, CDR1 SGHRS and CDR2 YFSETQ. CDR3 bases: TGCGCCAGCAGCTTGGGGGGGGGACGAGGAGCTGGAAACACCATATATTTT. The encoded protein is CASSLGGGRGAGNTIYF.

The sample holds one count of this clone. DNA for the CDR3: TGCGCCAGCAGCCAACCGGACAGCCCTAACTATGGCTACACCTTC. It yields the protein CASSQPDSPNYGYTF. The chain carries TRBV4-1 and TRBJ1-2, with D perhaps TRBD1 (6 bases). This CDR3 spans 15 amino acids. CDR1 is MGHRA and CDR2 is YSYEKL in the germline V gene. The V end was cut by 2 bases, the J end by 0 bases, with 10 bases between.

The chain combines TRBV19 with TRBJ1-3; 7 bases align to TRBD1. Germline V gene data show CDR1 as LNHDA and CDR2 as SQIVND (reference sequence). Trimming cost V 5 bases and J 0 bases; bases outside gene matches: 7. There are 16 residues in the CDR3. The CDR3 is CASSGAGGLSGNTIYF. CDR3 sequence (DNA): TGTGCCAGTAGTGGTGCAGGGGGGCTCTCTGGAAACACCATATATTTT. Full variable domain (remainder filled in from reference TRBV19 and TRBJ1-3): DGGITQSPKYLFRKEGQNVTLSCEQNLNHDAMYWYRQDPGQGLRLIYYSQIVNDFQKGDIAEGYSVSREKKESFPLTVTSAQKNPTAFYLCASSGAGGLSGNTIYFGEGSWLTVV.

The chain couples TRBV24-1 to TRBJ2-3, with 7 bases matching TRBD1. Per germline, CDR1 KGHDR and CDR2 SFDVKD. The CDR3 sequence is 16 residues long. V dropped 4 bases and J dropped 2; count of bases not matched to a gene: 8. Here the CDR3 reads CATSDPQGLATDTQYF. CDR3 sequence (DNA): TGTGCCACCAGTGACCCACAGGGGCTGGCCACAGATACGCAGTATTTT.

The rearrangement links TRBV30 to TRBJ1-2, with 8 bases identical to TRBD1. The V gene end was trimmed by 1 base and the J gene end by 1 base; junction bases not matched to a gene: 2. The CDR3 sequence is 14 residues long. CDR1 and CDR2 (germline): GTSNPN, SVGIG (reference sequence). The CDR3 region is CAWSGDRNNYGYTF. DNA of the CDR3: TGTGCCTGGAGTGGGGACAGGAATAACTATGGCTACACCTTC.

The chain couples TRBV30 to TRBJ1-2; D may be TRBD1 (5 bases). V gave up 2 bases and J gave up 8 bases, with 24 bases separating them. The germline V gene has CDR1 GTSNPN and CDR2 SVGIG (reference sequence). This CDR3 contains 16 residues. This chain's CDR3 is CAWSSGGTELRRGYTF. The CDR3 DNA reads as TGTGCCTGGAGTTCCGGGGGAACAGAACTGAGGAGGGGCTACACCTTC.